The sequence of this T cell receptor beta chain was determined in a study of blood T cell repertoires in COVID-19. Study-level background: Material from acute and convalescent COVID-19 was sourced from the United States, Italy and Spain. In each case, the material was cDNA or gDNA derived from T cells, B-cell-depleted T cells, or PBMCs.

The CDR3 is 15 amino acids. V shed 5 bases, J shed 4 bases, and the junction held 8 bases outside the gene matches. Germline V gives CDR1 SGHTA, CDR2 FQGNSA. How the authors handled the data: The assay estimated nucleated cells by amplifying reference gene primers. Sequencing used immunoSEQ multiplex PCR; TCRdb keeps in-frame clones, though not all of them. D and trimming were read from the DNA, whereas the V and J calls and clone size are those reported in that table. The sample lists under 200,000 clones; over 70% were seen once. The material sequenced was peripheral blood. This TCR came from a woman in her 70s who had recovered from COVID-19. The chain is built from TRBV7-2 and TRBJ2-3; 8 bases align to TRBD1. CDR3 bases: TGTGCCAGCAGCCCCGGACAGGGTTGGGCAGATACGCAGTATTTT. It codes for CASSPGQGWADTQYF.